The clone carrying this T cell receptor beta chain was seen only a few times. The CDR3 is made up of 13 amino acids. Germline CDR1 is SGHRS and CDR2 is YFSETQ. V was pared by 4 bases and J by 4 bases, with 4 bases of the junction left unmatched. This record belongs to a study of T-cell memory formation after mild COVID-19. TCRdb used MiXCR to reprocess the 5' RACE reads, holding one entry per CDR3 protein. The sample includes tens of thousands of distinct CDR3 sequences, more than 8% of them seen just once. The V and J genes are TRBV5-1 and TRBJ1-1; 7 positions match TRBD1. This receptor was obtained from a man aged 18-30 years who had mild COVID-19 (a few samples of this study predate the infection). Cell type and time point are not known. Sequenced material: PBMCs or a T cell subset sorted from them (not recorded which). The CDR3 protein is CASSRGLSTEAFF. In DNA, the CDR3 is TGCGCCAGCAGCAGGGGGCTTAGCACTGAAGCTTTCTTT. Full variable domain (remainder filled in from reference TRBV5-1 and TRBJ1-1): KAGVTQTPRYLIKTRGQQVTLSCSPISGHRSVSWYQQTPGQGLQFLFEYFSETQRNKGNFPGRFSGRQFSNSRSEMNVSTLELGDSALYLCASSRGLSTEAFFGQGTRLTVV.